The TCR beta chain under discussion was sequenced for a study of shared clonotypes between healthy human individuals. The table came from immunoSEQ multiplex PCR; TCRdb's copy has only in-frame clones and leaves some out. The repertoire holds about 2 million clones, roughly 94% seen once, with roughly 0.13% in the top ten. The CDR3 totals 13 residues. Trimming pared 3 bases from V and 4 bases from J, leaving 8 bases between. CDR1 is ENHRY, CDR2 SYGVKD, per germline. The chain has TRBV10-3 and TRBJ2-3, with D uncertain. The origin of this receptor is a man between 18 and 35 years old in good health. The specimen was naive CD4+ T cells sorted from blood. The subset: CD45RA+ positively selected. The CDR3: CAISESAPDTQYF. As DNA, the CDR3 is TGTGCCATCAGTGAAAGCGCCCCAGATACGCAGTATTTT.